The 2 T cell receptor beta chains reported below all come from one sample, sequenced in a study of cytomegalovirus exposure and HLA in healthy donors. PCR was performed using 60 Vbeta and 13 Jbeta primers. The data were produced by immunoSEQ multiplex PCR, yet TCRdb's version contains in-frame clones alone and is incomplete. The table has about 130,000 clones, around 82% seen once. Sequencing was carried out using PBMCs. The source of these receptors is a man aged 25-40 years in good health and CMV-seropositive.

The chain carries TRBV27 and TRBJ2-7; 7 nucleotides agree with TRBD1. This CDR3 comprises 16 residues. CDR1 and CDR2 (germline): MNHEY, SMNVEV (reference sequence). V shed 5 bases and J 5 bases; nucleotides not matched to a gene: 15. The CDR3 DNA reads as TGTGCCAGCAGTCCCGCCACAGGGGCCCAGTTGGACGAGCAGTACTTC. Translating it yields CASSPATGAQLDEQYF.

This chain uses TRBV14 with TRBJ2-5, with 8 positions matching TRBD1. The CDR3 runs 17 residues. V was pared by 5 bases and J by 5 bases, with 16 bases of the junction left unmatched. Per the germline V gene, CDR1 is SGHDN and CDR2 is FVKESK. CDR3 DNA sequence: TGTGCCAGCAGCTCCCGGACAGGGAAGGTTATCCAGGAGACCCAGTACTTC. Encoded protein: CASSSRTGKVIQETQYF. The full variable domain, in which reference TRBV14 and TRBJ2-5 provide the parts outside the CDR3, is EAGVTQFPSHSVIEKGQTVTLRCDPISGHDNLYWYRRVMGKEIKFLLHFVKESKQDESGMPNNRFLAERTGGTYSTLKVQPAELEDSGVYFCASSSRTGKVIQETQYFGPGTRLLVL.